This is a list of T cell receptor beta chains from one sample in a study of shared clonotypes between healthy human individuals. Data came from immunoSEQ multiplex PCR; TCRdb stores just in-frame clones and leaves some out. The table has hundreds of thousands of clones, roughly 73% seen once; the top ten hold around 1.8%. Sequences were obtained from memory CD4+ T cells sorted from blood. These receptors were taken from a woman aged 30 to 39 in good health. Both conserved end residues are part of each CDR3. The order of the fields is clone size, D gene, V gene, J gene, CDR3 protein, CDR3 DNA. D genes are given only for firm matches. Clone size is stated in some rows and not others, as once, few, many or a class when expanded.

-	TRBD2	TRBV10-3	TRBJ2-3	CAISGTSGNSDTQYF	TGTGCCATCAGTGGGACTAGCGGGAACTCAGATACGCAGTATTTT
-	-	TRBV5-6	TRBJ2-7	CASSSRTEPYEQYF	TGTGCCAGCAGCTCCCGGACGGAACCCTACGAGCAGTACTTC
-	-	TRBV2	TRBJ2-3	CASSLDRGRKYF	TGTGCCAGCAGCCTGGACCGCGGCCGAAAGTATTTT
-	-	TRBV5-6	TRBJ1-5	CASSDRRNNQPQHF	TGTGCCAGCAGCGACCGACGGAACAATCAGCCCCAGCATTTT
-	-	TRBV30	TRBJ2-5	CAWSGAQETQYF	TGTGCCTGGTCCGGGGCGCAAGAGACCCAGTACTTC
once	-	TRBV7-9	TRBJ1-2	CASSLMTGGSGYTF	TGTGCCAGCAGCTTGATGACAGGCGGCTCGGGCTACACCTTC
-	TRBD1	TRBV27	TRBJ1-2	CASSYKSGTGGLNYGYTF	TGTGCCAGCAGTTATAAATCAGGGACAGGGGGCCTCAACTATGGCTACACCTTC
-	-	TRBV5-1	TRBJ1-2	CASSTGTETYGYTF	TGCGCCAGCAGCACGGGGACGGAGACTTATGGCTACACCTTC
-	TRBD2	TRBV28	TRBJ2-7	CASSSAAGGSHEQYF	TGTGCCAGCAGTTCGGCCGCGGGGGGGAGTCACGAGCAGTACTTC
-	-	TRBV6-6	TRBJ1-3	CASRSGVGRNTIYF	TGTGCCAGCAGAAGTGGTGTCGGTCGAAACACCATATATTTT
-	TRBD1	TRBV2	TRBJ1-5	CASTRKGAQGNQPQHF	TGTGCCAGCACGAGGAAGGGGGCGCAGGGCAATCAGCCCCAGCATTTT
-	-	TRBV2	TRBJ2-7	CASSLATLYTYEQYF	TGTGCCAGCAGTCTGGCCACACTCTATACCTACGAGCAGTACTTC
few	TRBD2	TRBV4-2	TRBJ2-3	CASSPEGSGRADTQYF	TGTGCCAGCAGCCCCGAGGGGAGCGGGAGGGCAGATACGCAGTATTTT
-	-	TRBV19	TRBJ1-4	CASTRSGNEKLFF	TGTGCCAGTACCCGTTCCGGTAATGAAAAACTGTTTTTT
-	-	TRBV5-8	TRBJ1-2	CASSLWGELIYGYTF	TGTGCCAGCAGCTTGTGGGGCGAGTTGATCTATGGCTACACCTTC
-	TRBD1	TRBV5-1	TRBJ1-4	CASSTGTVGEKLFF	TGCGCCAGCAGCACGGGGACAGTTGGTGAAAAACTGTTTTTT
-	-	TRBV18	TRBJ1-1	CASSPRGNTEAFF	TGTGCCAGCTCACCGCGGGGGAACACTGAAGCTTTCTTT
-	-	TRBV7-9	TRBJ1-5	CASSLGSQPQHF	TGTGCCAGCAGCTTAGGTAGTCAGCCCCAGCATTTT
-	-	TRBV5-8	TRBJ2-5	CASSREGAFRETQYF	TGTGCCAGCAGCCGGGAGGGGGCCTTTCGAGAGACCCAGTACTTC
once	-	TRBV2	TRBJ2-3	CASSRPFDDTQYF	TGTGCCAGCAGTCGACCGTTCGACGATACGCAGTATTTT
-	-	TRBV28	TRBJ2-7	CASKRGSPEEQYF	TGTGCCAGCAAGAGGGGCAGCCCGGAGGAGCAGTACTTC
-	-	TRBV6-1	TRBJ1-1	CASSERLGNTEAFF	TGTGCCAGCAGTGAGAGGTTAGGGAACACTGAAGCTTTCTTT
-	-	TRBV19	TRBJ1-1	CASSTGANGAGNTEAFF	TGTGCCAGTAGTACCGGAGCGAACGGGGCGGGGAACACTGAAGCTTTCTTT
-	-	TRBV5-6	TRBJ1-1	CASSPGGGAFYTEAFF	TGTGCCAGCAGCCCGGGCGGAGGGGCATTTTACACTGAAGCTTTCTTT